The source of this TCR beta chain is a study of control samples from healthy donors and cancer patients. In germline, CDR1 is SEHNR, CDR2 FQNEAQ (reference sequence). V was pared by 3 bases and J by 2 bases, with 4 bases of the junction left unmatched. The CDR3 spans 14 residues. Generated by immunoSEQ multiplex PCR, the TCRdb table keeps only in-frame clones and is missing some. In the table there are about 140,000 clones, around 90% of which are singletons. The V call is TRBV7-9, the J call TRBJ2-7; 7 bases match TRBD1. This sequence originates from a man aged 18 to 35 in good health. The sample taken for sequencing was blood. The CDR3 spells CASSLGTAPYEQYF. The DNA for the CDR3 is TGTGCCAGCAGCTTGGGGACAGCACCCTACGAGCAGTACTTC.